This T cell receptor (beta chain) was obtained from a study of early T cells in non-severe SARS-CoV-2 infection. Whole-study context: Alpha and beta chains were unpaired, from unsorted whole-blood bulk RNA. Study-wide results and caveats: Reliance on VDJdb matching favored anti-spike CD8 responses; private and CD4 specificities were missed.

Remarks on this clonotype: The target antigen is unknown.

This CDR3 contains 14 residues. Germline V gene sequence: CDR1 SNHLY, CDR2 FYNNEI. Trimming took 6 bases from V and 7 from J; bases not matched to a gene: 7. The library protocol tagged individual cDNA molecules with unique molecular identifiers. TCRdb reprocessed the 5' RACE reads with MiXCR, giving one entry per CDR3 protein. The sample has about 97,000 distinct CDR3 sequences, about 12% seen once. This TCR came from an adult who was a healthcare worker with PCR-confirmed SARS-CoV-2 infection or an uninfected control (not recorded which). This chain connects TRBV2 to TRBJ1-5; 9 bases fit TRBD1. Sequencing input: whole blood. The CDR3 sequence is CASRRQGGSQPQHF. CDR3 coding DNA: TGTGCCAGCAGGAGACAGGGGGGGAGCCAGCCCCAGCATTTT.